The rows below give T cell receptor beta chains drawn from one sample of a study of beta chain features in type 1 diabetes. The method was immunoSEQ multiplex PCR; TCRdb's version includes in-frame clones alone and lacks a portion of them. The sample lists 350,000 to 400,000 clones; roughly 16% were seen once. Sequencing was carried out using naive CD4+ T cells from blood. These TCRs come from a young woman in good health. The CDR3 runs from the conserved cysteine through the conserved F or W. A D gene is named only where the DNA matches it firmly. Clone size, where shown, is once, few, many, or a class for clones that have expanded.

TRBJ2-3 NA NA TRBV7-3 CASSLRRGIASTDTQYF TGTGCCAGCAGCTTAAGACGAGGAATCGCTAGCACAGATACGCAGTATTTT
TRBJ2-1 TRBD1 NA TRBV7-9 CASSFWDRGQNEQFF TGTGCCAGCAGCTTTTGGGACAGGGGACAGAATGAGCAGTTCTTC
TRBJ1-5 TRBD1 NA TRBV19 CASSRPGQGNQPQHF TGTGCCAGTAGTAGGCCGGGACAGGGGAATCAGCCCCAGCATTTT
TRBJ1-1 NA few TRBV30 CAWSVLGGGTEAFF TGTGCCTGGAGTGTACTCGGGGGAGGCACTGAAGCTTTCTTT
TRBJ2-1 TRBD2 few TRBV30 CAWSTALAGSNNEQFF TGTGCCTGGAGTACCGCCCTAGCGGGGAGTAACAATGAGCAGTTCTTC
TRBJ1-1 NA once TRBV29-1 CSVGGPRDIFMNTEAFF TGCAGCGTTGGGGGGCCCCGGGACATATTCATGAACACTGAAGCTTTCTTT
TRBJ2-1 TRBD2 NA TRBV11-3 CASSLELAGGTNEQFF TGTGCCAGCAGCTTAGAGCTAGCGGGAGGCACCAATGAGCAGTTCTTC
TRBJ2-1 NA NA TRBV6-5 CASSSSKAGANEQFF TGTGCCAGCAGCTCCTCGAAGGCAGGGGCCAATGAGCAGTTCTTC
TRBJ1-2 TRBD1 NA TRBV27 CASSLLQGYGYTF TGTGCCAGCAGTTTACTACAGGGGTACGGCTACACCTTC
TRBJ2-5 NA NA TRBV6-6 CASTGFQRETQYF TGTGCCAGCACAGGGTTTCAGCGAGAGACCCAGTACTTC
TRBJ2-5 TRBD2 NA TRBV7-2 CASSLGGLASETQYF TGTGCCAGCAGCTTAGGGGGACTAGCGAGTGAGACCCAGTACTTC
TRBJ1-1 TRBD1 few TRBV6-5 CASIEGARNTEAFF TGTGCCAGCATAGAGGGGGCAAGAAACACTGAAGCTTTCTTT
TRBJ2-5 TRBD2 NA TRBV29-1 CSVLPGGETQYF TGCAGCGTTTTACCGGGGGGAGAGACCCAGTACTTC
TRBJ2-7 NA NA TRBV19 CASSIRGWNEQYF TGTGCCAGTAGTATCCGGGGGTGGAACGAGCAGTACTTC
TRBJ2-5 NA few TRBV28 CASSWGGETQYF TGTGCCAGCAGTTGGGGCGGAGAGACCCAGTACTTC
TRBJ2-2 NA NA TRBV6-4 CASSVTSGDTGELFF TGTGCCAGCAGTGTCACTAGTGGTGACACCGGGGAGCTGTTTTTT
TRBJ2-7 TRBD1 NA TRBV7-2 CASRFLPGQGAGEQYF TGTGCCAGCAGATTCCTCCCGGGACAGGGGGCGGGCGAGCAGTACTTC
TRBJ2-1 NA NA TRBV30 CAWTGLVNNEQFF TGTGCCTGGACGGGACTCGTTAACAATGAGCAGTTCTTC
TRBJ2-7 NA NA TRBV4-3 CASSQMPDTSYEQYF TGCGCCAGCAGCCAGATGCCGGACACTTCCTACGAGCAGTACTTC
TRBJ2-7 NA NA TRBV10-3 CAISDGANSYEQYF TGTGCCATCAGTGACGGAGCGAACTCCTACGAGCAGTACTTC
TRBJ2-7 NA few TRBV28 CASFGQGSSYEQYF TGTGCCAGCTTCGGCCAGGGATCCTCCTACGAGCAGTACTTC
TRBJ2-7 NA NA TRBV28 CASMAAGSPTYEQYF TGTGCCAGCATGGCCGCAGGGTCCCCAACCTACGAGCAGTACTTC
TRBJ1-5 TRBD1 NA TRBV30 CAWSSRQGGSNQPQHF TGTGCCTGGAGTTCCCGACAGGGCGGTAGCAATCAGCCCCAGCATTTT
TRBJ2-1 TRBD2 few TRBV7-9 CASSLLGLAGNNEQFF TGTGCCAGCAGCTTACTGGGACTAGCGGGAAACAATGAGCAGTTCTTC
TRBJ2-3 NA few TRBV5-1 CASSRLDPPTDTQYF TGCGCCAGCTCTAGACTCGACCCTCCCACAGATACGCAGTATTTT
TRBJ2-6 NA NA TRBV7-2 CASSLGQSSGANVLTF TGTGCCAGCAGCTTAGGACAGAGCTCTGGGGCCAACGTCCTGACTTTC
TRBJ1-2 NA NA TRBV5-1 CASSLRGQGYTF TGCGCCAGCAGCCTCCGCGGGCAGGGCTACACCTTC
TRBJ2-5 NA few TRBV4-2 CASSQDPARTQETQYF TGTGCCAGCAGCCAAGATCCCGCCCGAACTCAAGAGACCCAGTACTTC
TRBJ2-7 TRBD2 NA TRBV14 CASSQPRTSGRFEQYF TGTGCCAGCAGCCAACCTCGGACTAGCGGGAGATTTGAGCAGTACTTC
TRBJ2-4 TRBD1 few TRBV5-4 CASSTDRGRNIQYF TGTGCCAGCAGCACCGACAGGGGCCGAAACATTCAGTACTTC
TRBJ2-1 NA few TRBV18 CASSPRASGDEQFF TGTGCCAGCTCACCGCGGGCCTCGGGGGATGAGCAGTTCTTC
TRBJ2-1 NA NA TRBV30 CAWSVTRDEQFF TGTGCCTGGAGTGTAACCCGGGATGAGCAGTTCTTC
TRBJ1-1 NA few TRBV4-3 CASSQVVRGIEAFF TGCGCCAGCAGCCAAGTAGTCCGGGGAATTGAAGCTTTCTTT
TRBJ2-7 NA NA TRBV28 CASARERYEQYF TGTGCCAGCGCAAGGGAGCGTTACGAGCAGTACTTC
TRBJ2-2 TRBD2 NA TRBV7-2 CASSTPGLAGGGELFF TGTGCCAGCAGCACCCCGGGACTAGCGGGAGGCGGGGAGCTGTTTTTT
TRBJ2-3 TRBD2 few TRBV4-2 CASSFGTSGRTDTQYF TGTGCCAGCAGCTTTGGGACTAGCGGGAGGACAGATACGCAGTATTTT
TRBJ2-1 NA NA TRBV27 CASSWGPGSSYNEQFF TGTGCCAGCAGTTGGGGTCCGGGATCCTCCTACAATGAGCAGTTCTTC
TRBJ1-1 NA few TRBV30 CAWSQNMNTEAFF TGTGCCTGGAGCCAGAACATGAACACTGAAGCTTTCTTT
TRBJ2-3 NA NA TRBV13 CASSYTGGIADTQYF TGTGCCAGCAGCTACACAGGTGGGATTGCGGATACGCAGTATTTT
TRBJ2-1 NA few TRBV18 CASSLETGSYNEQFF TGTGCCAGCTCACTAGAGACAGGTTCCTACAATGAGCAGTTCTTC
TRBJ2-7 TRBD1 NA TRBV15 CATSREGTGEYEQYF TGTGCCACCAGCAGAGAGGGGACAGGGGAATACGAGCAGTACTTC
TRBJ2-3 NA NA TRBV18 CASSPNRAIDTQYF TGTGCCAGCTCACCAAACAGGGCAATAGATACGCAGTATTTT
TRBJ1-1 TRBD1 few TRBV7-3 CASSAGQGNTEAFF TGTGCCAGCAGCGCCGGACAGGGGAACACTGAAGCTTTCTTT
TRBJ2-5 TRBD1 NA TRBV5-4 CASSGTGGEETQYF TGTGCCAGCAGCGGGACAGGGGGTGAAGAGACCCAGTACTTC
TRBJ1-1 NA few TRBV7-9 CASSLGSVREAFF TGTGCCAGCAGCTTAGGCTCCGTGCGTGAAGCTTTCTTT